The sequence of this T cell receptor (beta chain) was determined in a study of blood T cell repertoires in COVID-19. Study background: T cells, B-cell-depleted T cells, or PBMCs supplied cDNA or gDNA.

This table comes from immunoSEQ multiplex PCR, and its TCRdb copy is limited to in-frame clones, with some not included. The sample yields about 350,000 clones, about 90% seen once. Input material: peripheral blood. The sequence was obtained from a woman aged 18 to 35 who had recovered from COVID-19.

The CDR3 bases are TGTGCCAGCAGTGTGGCTGCGGGAGGGGTCGGGGAGCTGTTTTTT. It specifies CASSVAAGGVGELFF. The chain employs TRBV2 and TRBJ2-2; 9 nucleotides line up with TRBD2. Germline assignment: CDR1 SNHLY and CDR2 FYNNEI. There are 15 residues in the CDR3. V was pared by 4 bases and J by 7 bases, with 7 bases of the junction left unmatched.